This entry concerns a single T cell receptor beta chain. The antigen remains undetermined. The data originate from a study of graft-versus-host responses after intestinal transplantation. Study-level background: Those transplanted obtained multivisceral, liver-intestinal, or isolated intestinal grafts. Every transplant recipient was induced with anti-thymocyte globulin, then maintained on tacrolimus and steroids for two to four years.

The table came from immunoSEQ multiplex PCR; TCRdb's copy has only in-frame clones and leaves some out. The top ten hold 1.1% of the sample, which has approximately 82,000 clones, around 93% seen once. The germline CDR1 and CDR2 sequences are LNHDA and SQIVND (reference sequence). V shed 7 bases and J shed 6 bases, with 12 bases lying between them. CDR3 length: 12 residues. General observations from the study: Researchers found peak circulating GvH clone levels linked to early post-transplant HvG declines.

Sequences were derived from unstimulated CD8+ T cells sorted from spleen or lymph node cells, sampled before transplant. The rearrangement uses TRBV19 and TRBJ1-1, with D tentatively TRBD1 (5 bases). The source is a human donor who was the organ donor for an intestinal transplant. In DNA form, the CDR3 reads TGTGCCAGTAAGGCCTTAGGGGCTGAAGCTTTCTTT. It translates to CASKALGAEAFF.